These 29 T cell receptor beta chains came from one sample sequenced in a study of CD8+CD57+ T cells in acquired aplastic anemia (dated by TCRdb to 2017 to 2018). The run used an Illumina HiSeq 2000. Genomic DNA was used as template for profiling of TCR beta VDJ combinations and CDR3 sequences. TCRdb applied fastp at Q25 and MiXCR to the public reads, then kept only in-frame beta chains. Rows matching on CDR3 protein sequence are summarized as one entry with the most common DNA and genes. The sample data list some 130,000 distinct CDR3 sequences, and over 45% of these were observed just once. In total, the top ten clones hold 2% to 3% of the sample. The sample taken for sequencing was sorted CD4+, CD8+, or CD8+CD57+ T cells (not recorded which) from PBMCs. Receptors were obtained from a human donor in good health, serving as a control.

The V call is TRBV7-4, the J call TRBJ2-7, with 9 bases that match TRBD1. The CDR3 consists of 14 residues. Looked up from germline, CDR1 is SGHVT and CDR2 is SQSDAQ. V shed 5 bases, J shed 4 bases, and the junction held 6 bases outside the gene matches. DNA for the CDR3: TGTGCCAGCAGCCCTGGGACAGGGTATTACGAGCAGTACTTC. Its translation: CASSPGTGYYEQYF.

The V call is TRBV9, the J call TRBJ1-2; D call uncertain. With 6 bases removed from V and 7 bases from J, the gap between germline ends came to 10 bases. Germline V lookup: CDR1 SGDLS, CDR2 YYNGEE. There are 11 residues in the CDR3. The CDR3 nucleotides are TGTGCCAGCAACCCGTGGGGTGGCTACACCTTC. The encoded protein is CASNPWGGYTF.

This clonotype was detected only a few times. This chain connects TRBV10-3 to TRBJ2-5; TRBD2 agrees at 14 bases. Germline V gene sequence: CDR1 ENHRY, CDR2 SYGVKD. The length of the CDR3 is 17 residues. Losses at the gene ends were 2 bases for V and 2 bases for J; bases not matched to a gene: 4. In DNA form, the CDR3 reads TGTGCCATCAGTGAGCTCCGGACTAGCGGGGGGCAAGAGACCCAGTACTTC. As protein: CAISELRTSGGQETQYF.

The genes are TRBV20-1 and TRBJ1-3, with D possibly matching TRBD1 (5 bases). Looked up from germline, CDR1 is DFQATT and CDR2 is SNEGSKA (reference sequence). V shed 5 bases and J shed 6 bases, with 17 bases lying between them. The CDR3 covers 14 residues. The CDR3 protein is CSALPGTEKNTIYF. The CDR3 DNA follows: TGCAGTGCTCTTCCTGGGACTGAAAAAAACACCATATATTTT.

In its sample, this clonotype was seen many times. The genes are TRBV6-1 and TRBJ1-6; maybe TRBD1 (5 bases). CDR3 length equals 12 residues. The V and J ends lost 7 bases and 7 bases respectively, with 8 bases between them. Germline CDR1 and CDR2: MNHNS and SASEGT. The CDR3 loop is CASKGRNSPLHF. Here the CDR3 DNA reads TGTGCCAGCAAGGGGAGGAATTCACCCCTCCACTTT.

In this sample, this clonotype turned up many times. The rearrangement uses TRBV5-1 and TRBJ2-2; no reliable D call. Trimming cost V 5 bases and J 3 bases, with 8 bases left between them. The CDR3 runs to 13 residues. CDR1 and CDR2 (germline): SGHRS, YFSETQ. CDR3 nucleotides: TGCGCCAGCAGGCCATTGGACACCGGGGAGCTGTTTTTT. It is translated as CASRPLDTGELFF.

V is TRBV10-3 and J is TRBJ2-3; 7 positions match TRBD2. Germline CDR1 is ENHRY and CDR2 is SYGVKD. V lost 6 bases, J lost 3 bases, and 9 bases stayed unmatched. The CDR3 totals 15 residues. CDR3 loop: CAISDPGLSTDTQYF. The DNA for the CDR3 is TGTGCCATCAGCGACCCGGGACTATCAACAGATACGCAGTATTTT.

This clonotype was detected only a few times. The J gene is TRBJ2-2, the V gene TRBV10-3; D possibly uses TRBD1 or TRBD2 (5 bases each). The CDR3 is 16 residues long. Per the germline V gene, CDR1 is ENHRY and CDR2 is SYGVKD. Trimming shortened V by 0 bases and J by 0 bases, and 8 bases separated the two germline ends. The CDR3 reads CAISESGRTNTGELFF. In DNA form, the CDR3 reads TGTGCCATCAGTGAGTCGGGACGGACGAACACCGGGGAGCTGTTTTTT.

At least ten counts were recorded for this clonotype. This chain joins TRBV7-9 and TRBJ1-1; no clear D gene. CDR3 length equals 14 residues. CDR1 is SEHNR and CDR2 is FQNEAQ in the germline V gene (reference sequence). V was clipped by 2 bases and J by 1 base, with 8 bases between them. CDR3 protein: CASSLQGANTEAFF. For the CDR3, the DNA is TGTGCCAGCAGCTTACAAGGAGCGAACACTGAAGCTTTCTTT.

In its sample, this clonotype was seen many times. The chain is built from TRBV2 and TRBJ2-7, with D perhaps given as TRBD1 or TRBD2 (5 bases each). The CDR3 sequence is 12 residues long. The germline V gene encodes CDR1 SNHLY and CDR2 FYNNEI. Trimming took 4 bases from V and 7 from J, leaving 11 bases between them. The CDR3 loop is CASSVGGGEQYF. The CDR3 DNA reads TGTGCCAGCAGTGTTGGGGGTGGGGAGCAGTACTTC.

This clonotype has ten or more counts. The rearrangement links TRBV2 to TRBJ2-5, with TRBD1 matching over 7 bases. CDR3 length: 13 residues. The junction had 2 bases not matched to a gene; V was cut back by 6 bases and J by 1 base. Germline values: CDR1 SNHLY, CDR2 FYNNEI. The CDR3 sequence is CASRGQIQETQYF. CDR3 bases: TGTGCCAGCAGGGGACAGATCCAAGAGACCCAGTACTTC.

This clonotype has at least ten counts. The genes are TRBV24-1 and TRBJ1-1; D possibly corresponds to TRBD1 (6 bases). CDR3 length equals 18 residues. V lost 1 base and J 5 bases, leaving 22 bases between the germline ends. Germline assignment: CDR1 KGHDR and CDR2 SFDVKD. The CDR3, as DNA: TGTGCCACCAGTGATTTCAAAGGGGGTGGAAGTTCTTTTACTGAAGCTTTCTTT. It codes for CATSDFKGGGSSFTEAFF.

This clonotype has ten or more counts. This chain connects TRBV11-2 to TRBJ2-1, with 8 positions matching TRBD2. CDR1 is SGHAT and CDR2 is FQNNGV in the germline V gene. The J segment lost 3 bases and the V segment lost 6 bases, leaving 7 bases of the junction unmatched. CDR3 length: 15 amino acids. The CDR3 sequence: CASRHAGGLYNEQFF. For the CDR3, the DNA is TGTGCCAGCAGACACGCGGGGGGCCTCTACAATGAGCAGTTCTTC.

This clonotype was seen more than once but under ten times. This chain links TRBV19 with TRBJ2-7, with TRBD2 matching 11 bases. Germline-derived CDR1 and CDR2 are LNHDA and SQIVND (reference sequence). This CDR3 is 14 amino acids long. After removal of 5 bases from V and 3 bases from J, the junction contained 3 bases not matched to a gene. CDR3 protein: CASSVGTSGYEQYF. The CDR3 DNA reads TGTGCCAGTAGTGTGGGGACTAGCGGCTACGAGCAGTACTTC.

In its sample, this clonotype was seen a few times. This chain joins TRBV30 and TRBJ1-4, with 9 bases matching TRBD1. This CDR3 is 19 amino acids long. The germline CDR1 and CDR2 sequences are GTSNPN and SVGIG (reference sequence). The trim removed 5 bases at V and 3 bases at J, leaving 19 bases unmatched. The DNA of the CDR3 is TGTGCCTGGGATGGGGATGGGACAGGGTATTGCGAAGCTAATGAAAAACTGTTTTTT. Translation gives CAWDGDGTGYCEANEKLFF.

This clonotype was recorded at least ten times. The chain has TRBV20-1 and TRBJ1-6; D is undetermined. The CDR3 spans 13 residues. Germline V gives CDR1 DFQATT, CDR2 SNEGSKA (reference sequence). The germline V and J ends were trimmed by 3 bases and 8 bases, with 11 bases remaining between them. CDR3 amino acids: CSARRAADSPLHF. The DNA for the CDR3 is TGCAGTGCTAGGAGGGCAGCAGATTCACCCCTCCACTTT.

CDR3 sequence: CSVGSSYEQYF. The CDR3 coding sequence is TGCAGCGTTGGGAGCTCCTACGAGCAGTACTTC. The chain employs TRBV29-1 and TRBJ2-7; the D is unclear. Germline-derived CDR1 and CDR2 are SQVTM and ANQGSEA. V lost 4 bases and J 0 bases, leaving 4 bases between the germline ends. The CDR3 extends over 11 amino acids.

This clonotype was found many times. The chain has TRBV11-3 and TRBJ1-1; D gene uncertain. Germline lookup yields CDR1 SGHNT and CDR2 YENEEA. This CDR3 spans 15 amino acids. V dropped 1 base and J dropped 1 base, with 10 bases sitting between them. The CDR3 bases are TGTGCCAGCAGCTTAGGCAGGTCTGGGAACACTGAAGCTTTCTTT. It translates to CASSLGRSGNTEAFF.

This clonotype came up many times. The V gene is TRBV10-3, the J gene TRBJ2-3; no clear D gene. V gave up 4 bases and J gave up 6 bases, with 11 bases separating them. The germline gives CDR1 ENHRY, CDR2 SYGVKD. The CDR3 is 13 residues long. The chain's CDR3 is CAISGYWADTQYF. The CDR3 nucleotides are TGTGCCATCAGTGGGTATTGGGCGGATACGCAGTATTTT.

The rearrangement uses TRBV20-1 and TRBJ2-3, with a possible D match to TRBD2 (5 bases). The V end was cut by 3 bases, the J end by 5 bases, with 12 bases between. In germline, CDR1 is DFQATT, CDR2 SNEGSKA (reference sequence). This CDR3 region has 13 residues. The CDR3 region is CSARDGGRDTQYF. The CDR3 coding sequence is TGCAGTGCTAGGGATGGTGGGAGAGATACGCAGTATTTT.

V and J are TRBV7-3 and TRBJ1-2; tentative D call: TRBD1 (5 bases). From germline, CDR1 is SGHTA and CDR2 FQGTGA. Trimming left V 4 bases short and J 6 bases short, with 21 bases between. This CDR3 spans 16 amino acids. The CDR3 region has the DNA TGTGCCAGCAGCTCCTCCGGGACGGGAGGATGGAATGGCTACACCTTC. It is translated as CASSSSGTGGWNGYTF.

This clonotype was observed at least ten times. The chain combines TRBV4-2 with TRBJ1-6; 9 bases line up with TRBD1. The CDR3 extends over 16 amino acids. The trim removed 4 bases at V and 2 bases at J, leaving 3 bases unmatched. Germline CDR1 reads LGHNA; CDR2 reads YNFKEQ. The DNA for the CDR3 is TGTGCCAGCAGCCCGGACAGGGGCCCCTATAATTCACCCCTCCACTTT. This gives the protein CASSPDRGPYNSPLHF.

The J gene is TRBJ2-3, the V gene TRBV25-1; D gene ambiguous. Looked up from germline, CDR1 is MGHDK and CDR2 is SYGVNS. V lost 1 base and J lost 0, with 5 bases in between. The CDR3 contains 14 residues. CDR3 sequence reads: CASSEFSSTDTQYF. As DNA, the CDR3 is TGTGCCAGCAGTGAATTTAGTAGCACAGATACGCAGTATTTT.

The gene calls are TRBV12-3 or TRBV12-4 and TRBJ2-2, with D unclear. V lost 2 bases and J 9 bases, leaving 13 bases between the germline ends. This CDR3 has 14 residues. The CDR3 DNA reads TGTGCCAGCAGTTTAAGGTCCTCTCGCCGGGAGCTGTTTTTT. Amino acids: CASSLRSSRRELFF.

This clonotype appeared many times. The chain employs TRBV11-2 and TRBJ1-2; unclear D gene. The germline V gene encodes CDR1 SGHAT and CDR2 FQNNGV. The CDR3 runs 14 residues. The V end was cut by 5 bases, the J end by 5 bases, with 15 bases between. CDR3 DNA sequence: TGTGCCAGCAGCCCCCTGGTGAAGCCTTATGGCTACACCTTC. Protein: CASSPLVKPYGYTF.

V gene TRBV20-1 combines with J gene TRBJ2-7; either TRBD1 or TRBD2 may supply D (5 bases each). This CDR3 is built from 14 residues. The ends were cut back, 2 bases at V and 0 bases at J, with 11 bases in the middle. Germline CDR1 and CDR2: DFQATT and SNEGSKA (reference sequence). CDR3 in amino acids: CSARLGDYSYEQYF. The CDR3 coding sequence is TGCAGTGCTAGACTGGGGGATTACTCCTACGAGCAGTACTTC.

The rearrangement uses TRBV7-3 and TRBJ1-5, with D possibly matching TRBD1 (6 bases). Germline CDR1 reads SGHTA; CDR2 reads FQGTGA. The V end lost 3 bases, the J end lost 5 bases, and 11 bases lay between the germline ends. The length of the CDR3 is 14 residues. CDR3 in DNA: TGTGCCAGCAGCTTGGGGGGCCGTTATCAGCCCCAGCATTTT. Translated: CASSLGGRYQPQHF.

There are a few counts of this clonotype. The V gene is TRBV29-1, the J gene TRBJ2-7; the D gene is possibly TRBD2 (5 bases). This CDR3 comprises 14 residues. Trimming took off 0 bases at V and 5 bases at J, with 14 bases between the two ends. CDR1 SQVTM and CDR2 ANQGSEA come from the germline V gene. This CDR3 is CSVEDLRRSHEQYF. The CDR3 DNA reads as TGCAGCGTTGAAGATCTTCGGAGGTCTCACGAGCAGTACTTC.

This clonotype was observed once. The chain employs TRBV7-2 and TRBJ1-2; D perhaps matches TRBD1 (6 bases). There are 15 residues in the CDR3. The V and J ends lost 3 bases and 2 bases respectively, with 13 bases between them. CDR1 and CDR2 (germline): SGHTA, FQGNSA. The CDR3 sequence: CASSFSRGENYGYTF. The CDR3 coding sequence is TGTGCCAGCAGCTTCAGCAGGGGCGAGAACTATGGCTACACCTTC.